This T cell receptor beta chain was recorded in a study of molecular identifiers for immune sequencing clone quantification. Via MiXCR, TCRdb re-called the PCR reads, giving one row per CDR3 protein. The sample shows under 350,000 distinct CDR3 sequences, roughly 24% of them seen only once. V was trimmed by 6 bases and J by 1 base, leaving 12 bases between them. CDR1 and CDR2 (germline): MDHEN, SYDVKM. CDR3 length equals 14 residues. Study-wide points: Because of identical TCR molecules sharing a barcode, sizes of highly expanded clones could be underestimated. Clones carrying above 20 RNA copies accounted for over 98% of effector molecules, under 1% in naive cells.

This clonotype has just a few counts. Its target is not known. Naive CD8 T cells were FACS-sorted by CD8+CD4-CCR7+CD45RA+ markers. The TCR originated in a human donor in good health. Some libraries in this study had Jurkat cell RNA spiked in. The chain couples TRBV28 to TRBJ1-1; weak D call: TRBD1 (5 bases). The sequenced material came from naive CD8+ T cells from blood, with Jurkat cell RNA spiked in. The subset: FACS-sorted CD8+CD4-CCR7+CD45RA+ naive T cells. The CDR3 here is CASSHGGTNTEAFF. CDR3 nucleotide sequence: TGTGCCAGCAGCCACGGCGGGACGAACACTGAAGCTTTCTTT.